Following are 17 T cell receptor beta chains from one sample sequenced in a study of shared clonotypes between healthy human individuals. Assay used: immunoSEQ multiplex PCR; TCRdb lists only in-frame clones, some missing. The table lists about 960,000 clones, 70% to 85% of them singletons. Sequencing was done on a sample of memory CD4+ T cells sorted from blood. Stated subset: CD45RA-negative fraction. The receptors shown here come from a man between 18 and 29 years old in good health.

This clone was detected only once. The identical CDR3 is also encoded by other nucleotide sequences in the sample. V usage is TRBV18 and J usage is TRBJ1-1, with no clear D. The CDR3 contains 13 residues. CDR1 and CDR2 from the germline V gene are KGHSH and LQKENI. The V end lost 3 bases, the J end lost 2 bases, and 7 bases lay between the germline ends. CDR3 nucleotide sequence: TGTGCCAGCTCACCCGGGATCAACACTGAAGCTTTCTTT. Translated, it gives CASSPGINTEAFF.

As concerns this clone: The identical CDR3 is also encoded by other nucleotide sequences in the sample. This chain uses TRBV6-5 with TRBJ1-3, with 7 bases lining up with TRBD1. CDR3 size: 14 residues. The V gene end was trimmed by 4 bases and the J gene end by 2 bases; junction bases not matched to a gene: 2. From germline, CDR1 is MNHEY and CDR2 SVGAGI. The CDR3 is CASSSTGAGNTIYF. In nucleotides, the CDR3 is TGTGCCAGCAGTTCCACAGGGGCTGGAAACACCATATATTTT.

The chain has TRBV4-3 and TRBJ1-2, with D possibly being TRBD1 (5 bases). Germline assignment: CDR1 LGHNA and CDR2 YSLEER. CDR3 length: 13 residues. Between the trimmed V and J ends, which lost 4 bases and 3 bases, there was a span of 9 bases. CDR3 sequence reads: CASSPGVHYGYTF. In nucleotides, the CDR3 is TGCGCCAGCAGCCCGGGGGTTCACTATGGCTACACCTTC.

The chain is built from TRBV18 and TRBJ1-2; D not certain. CDR3 length: 14 residues. Germline CDR1 reads KGHSH; CDR2 reads LQKENI. Deletions cut 2 bases from V and 6 bases from J, with 13 bases between. CDR3 amino acids: CASSPREAEDGYTF. The CDR3, as DNA: TGTGCCAGCTCACCAAGGGAAGCGGAGGATGGCTACACCTTC.

The CDR3 region has the DNA TGCGCCAGCAGCTTGGACTCCTTTATCTATGAGCAGTTCTTC. Amino acid sequence: CASSLDSFIYEQFF. V usage is TRBV5-1 and J usage is TRBJ2-1; no firm D call. The CDR3 has 14 residues. The germline V and J ends were trimmed by 0 bases and 8 bases, with 12 bases remaining between them. CDR1 is SGHRS and CDR2 is YFSETQ in the germline V gene.

This clone has a single count. This rearrangement joins TRBV18 to TRBJ1-4, with D uncertain. In germline, CDR1 is KGHSH, CDR2 LQKENI. This CDR3 comprises 14 residues. V was pared by 6 bases and J by 0 bases, with 8 bases between. CDR3 nucleotides: TGTGCCAGCTCCTCAGGCGCAACTAATGAAAAACTGTTTTTT. Amino acids: CASSSGATNEKLFF.

This clone came up many times. The chain recombines TRBV30 with TRBJ2-4; TRBD1 aligns across 8 bases. J lost 3 bases, V lost 5 bases, and 9 bases had no gene match. The germline gives CDR1 GTSNPN, CDR2 SVGIG (reference sequence). This CDR3 has 15 amino acids. The CDR3 nucleotides read TGTGCCTGGGGGACAGGTCGGGTGGTCAAAAACATTCAGTACTTC. Its protein is CAWGTGRVVKNIQYF.

The gene calls are TRBV9 and TRBJ1-1; 9 bases match TRBD1. This CDR3 has 14 amino acids. Per germline, CDR1 SGDLS and CDR2 YYNGEE. V trimming: 3 bases; J trimming: 5 bases; junction bases outside the gene matches: 5. CDR3 sequence (DNA): TGTGCCAGCAGCGCCACAGGGGGCGAAACTGAAGCTTTCTTT. It translates to CASSATGGETEAFF. The full variable domain, in which reference TRBV9 and TRBJ1-1 provide the parts outside the CDR3, is DSGVTQTPKHLITATGQRVTLRCSPRSGDLSVYWYQQSLDQGLQFLIQYYNGEERAKGNILERFSAQQFPDLHSELNLSSLELGDSALYFCASSATGGETEAFFGQGTRLTVV.

CDR3 bases: TGTGCCAGCAGCTTTAGCGGGTCTAGCACAGATACGCAGTATTTT. This codes for CASSFSGSSTDTQYF. The chain combines TRBV9 with TRBJ2-3; 7 bases map to TRBD2. Germline CDR1 reads SGDLS; CDR2 reads YYNGEE. The junction had 5 bases not matched to a gene; V was cut back by 4 bases and J by 0 bases. The CDR3 has 15 residues.

There are a few counts of this clone. The chain joins TRBV4-2 to TRBJ2-1; D not certain. Germline V lookup: CDR1 LGHNA, CDR2 YNFKEQ. The CDR3 runs to 17 residues. V was cut by 0 bases and J by 2 bases, with 14 bases left in between. Here the CDR3 reads CASSQDRAVTAYNEQFF. The CDR3 DNA sequence: TGTGCCAGCAGCCAAGATCGCGCGGTAACGGCCTACAATGAGCAGTTCTTC.

The chain uses TRBV7-9 and TRBJ2-7, with 8 bases aligning to TRBD1. Trimming at V came to 3 bases and at J to 0 bases, leaving 4 bases not matched to a gene. Germline-derived CDR1 and CDR2 are SEHNR and FQNEAQ (reference sequence). CDR3 size: 15 residues. The CDR3 protein is CASSLEQGDSYEQYF. The CDR3 DNA reads TGTGCCAGCAGCTTGGAACAGGGGGACTCCTACGAGCAGTACTTC.

J is TRBJ1-2 and V is TRBV29-1, with D unclear. The germline V and J ends were trimmed by 7 bases and 4 bases, with 13 bases remaining between them. The length of the CDR3 is 12 residues. Germline CDR1 reads SQVTM; CDR2 reads ANQGSEA. The CDR3 loop is CSAALVGYGYTF. The CDR3 DNA reads TGCAGCGCAGCCTTAGTAGGCTATGGCTACACCTTC.

This chain links TRBV7-2 with TRBJ2-2; D gene unclear. CDR1 is SGHTA and CDR2 is FQGNSA in the germline V gene. The CDR3 covers 11 residues. The V and J ends lost 6 bases and 10 bases respectively, with 9 bases between them. Here the CDR3 reads CASSPNLELFF. CDR3 DNA sequence: TGTGCCAGCAGTCCCAACCTGGAGCTGTTTTTT.

V and J are TRBV30 and TRBJ2-1, with TRBD2 matching 11 bases. The V segment lost 0 bases and the J segment 7 bases; nucleotides outside the gene matches: 5. Germline CDR1 reads GTSNPN; CDR2 reads SVGIG (reference sequence). This CDR3 has 15 residues. This CDR3 reads CAWSVASGGRNEQFF. The CDR3, as DNA: TGTGCCTGGAGTGTAGCTAGCGGGGGGCGGAATGAGCAGTTCTTC. Variable domain in full (rest from reference TRBV30 and TRBJ2-1): SQTIHQWPATLVQPVGSPLSLECTVEGTSNPNLYWYRQAAGRGLQLLFYSVGIGQISSEVPQNLSASRPQDRQFILSSKKLLLSDSGFYLCAWSVASGGRNEQFFGPGTRLTVL.

V usage is TRBV5-4 and J usage is TRBJ2-7; D ambiguous. Trimming pared 2 bases from V and 7 bases from J, leaving 13 bases between. CDR1 SGHNT and CDR2 YYREEE come from the germline V gene (reference sequence). The CDR3 covers 13 residues. CDR3 residues: CASSFHPTREQYF. The CDR3 nucleotides are TGTGCCAGCAGCTTCCACCCGACTCGGGAGCAGTACTTC.

J is TRBJ1-2 and V is TRBV5-6; no definite D call. Germline CDR1 SGHDT, CDR2 YYEEEE. CDR3 length equals 13 residues. Trimming took off 0 bases at V and 8 bases at J, with 11 bases between the two ends. The CDR3 DNA follows: TGTGCCAGCAGCTTGGGACAAATTCGCGGCTACACCTTC. It is translated as CASSLGQIRGYTF.

This sequence joins TRBV5-1 and TRBJ2-5; D gene uncertain. This CDR3 contains 13 residues. CDR1 and CDR2 from the germline V gene are SGHRS and YFSETQ. The V end was cut by 4 bases, the J end by 4 bases, with 11 bases between. As DNA, the CDR3 is TGCGCCAGCAGCCGGGCCCCGGGAGAGACCCAGTACTTC. This sequence encodes CASSRAPGETQYF.